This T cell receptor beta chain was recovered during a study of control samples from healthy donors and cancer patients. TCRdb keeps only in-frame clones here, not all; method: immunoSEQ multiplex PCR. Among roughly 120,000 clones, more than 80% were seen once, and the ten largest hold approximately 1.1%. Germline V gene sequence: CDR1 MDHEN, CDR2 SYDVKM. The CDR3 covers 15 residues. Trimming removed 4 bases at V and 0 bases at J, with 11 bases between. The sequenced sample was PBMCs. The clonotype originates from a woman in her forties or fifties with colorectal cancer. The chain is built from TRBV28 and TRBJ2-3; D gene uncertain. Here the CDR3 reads CASSSHSSSTDTQYF. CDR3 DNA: TGTGCCAGCAGTTCCCACAGCTCTAGCACAGATACGCAGTATTTT.